These 19 T cell receptor beta chains originate from one sample sequenced in a study of tissue T cells after allogeneic stem cell transplantation. Here immunoSEQ multiplex PCR was the method, and the copy in TCRdb shows in-frame clones only, minus some. The table has about 48,000 clones, approximately 73% seen once. The sample consisted of sorted cells pooled from one or two spleens. The receptor set was obtained from a pool of C57BL/6 mice in good health.

Points on this clone: Gene labels here are mouse ones. Incomplete CDR3 DNA: TGTGCCAGCAGCTTAAGGGGACAGGGTTATGCTGAGCAGTTC. This sequence encodes CASSLRGQGYAEQF. The entire CDR3 protein reads CASSLRGQGYAEQFF. This chain connects TRBV3 to TRBJ2-1; 9 bases are shared with TRBD1. The observed sequence ends 1 residue before the CDR3 terminus, with the missing tail filled in from the germline J gene. The germline CDR1 and CDR2 sequences are SNHLY and FYNGKV (reference sequence). After removal of 2 bases from V and 4 bases from J, the junction contained 3 bases not matched to a gene. The CDR3 sequence is 15 residues long.

As for this clone: Each gene name is a mouse one. Read data end 1 residue before the CDR3 end; the end is taken from the germline J gene. The J gene is TRBJ2-4, the V gene TRBV13-3; D gene unclear. Germline loops: CDR1 NNHDY, CDR2 SYVADS. The CDR3 sequence is 12 residues long. The V end was cut by 6 bases, the J end by 0 bases, with 5 bases between. The CDR3 loop reads CASTNSQNTLYF. Partial CDR3 DNA: TGTGCCAGCACCAATAGTCAAAACACCTTGTAC. The full variable domain, with the rest looked up from reference TRBV13-3 and TRBJ2-4, is EAAVTQSPRSKVAVTGGKVTLSCHQTNNHDYMYWYRQDTGHGLRLIHYSYVADSTEKGDIPDGYKASRPSQENFSLILELASLSQTAVYFCASTNSQNTLYFGAGTRLSVL.

Comments on this clone: All gene names here are mouse names. The CDR3 goes on 1 residue after the read ends, and that part is filled in from the germline J gene. V usage is TRBV20 and J usage is TRBJ1-1, with D possibly TRBD1 on 5 matching bases. Trimming removed 1 base at V and 8 bases at J, with 11 bases between. CDR1 and CDR2 (germline): GFQATS, STVNSAI. CDR3 length: 12 residues. CDR3 amino acids: CGARAREVEVFF. The CDR3 DNA, read in part, is TGTGGTGCTAGGGCCAGGGAGGTCGAAGTCTTC. Filled out from reference TRBV20 and TRBJ1-1, the complete variable domain reads GALVYQYPRRTICKSGTSMRMECQAVGFQATSVAWYRQSPQKTFELIALSTVNSAIKYEQNFTQEKFPISHPNLSFSSMTVLNAYLEDRGLYLCGARAREVEVFFGKGTRLTVV.

In its sample, this clone was seen a few times. Any gene name here is a mouse gene name. Read sequence stops 1 residue before the CDR3 end, and the germline J gene provides the missing end. The chain links TRBV1 to TRBJ2-7, with D uncertain. Germline-derived CDR1 and CDR2 are NSQYPW and LRSPGD (reference sequence). V was clipped by 6 bases and J by 4 bases, with 7 bases between them. CDR3 length: 11 residues. CDR3 DNA (partial): TGCACCTGCAGAGGCGGATATGAACAGTAC. Its translation: CTCRGGYEQY. The whole CDR3 protein is CTCRGGYEQYF.

A remark on this clone: These gene names are mouse names. The read is 1 residue too short to cover the CDR3 end, so that end is filled in from the germline J gene. Other nucleotide sequences from this sample produce the same CDR3. The genes are TRBV5 and TRBJ2-4; 10 nucleotides line up with TRBD2. Germline V CDR1 and CDR2: LGHNA, YNLKQL (reference sequence). The junction had 0 bases not matched to a gene; V was cut back by 0 bases and J by 6 bases. There are 14 residues in the CDR3. The part of the CDR3 DNA that was read is TGTGCCAGCAGCCAAGAACTGGGGGGGAACACCTTGTAC. Translating gives CASSQELGGNTLY. In full, the CDR3 is CASSQELGGNTLYF.

Turning to this clone: Gene names refer to mouse genes. CDR3 protein: CASGDATGGTQNTLYF. The part of the CDR3 DNA that was read is TGTGCCAGCGGTGATGCCACTGGGGGAACTCAAAACACCTTGTAC. The rearrangement links TRBV13-2 to TRBJ2-4, with 8 bases fitting TRBD2. The read falls 1 residue short of the CDR3 end, and the missing part is taken from the germline J gene. Losses at the gene ends were 0 bases for V and 2 bases for J; bases not matched to a gene: 5. There are 16 residues in the CDR3. CDR1 is NNHNN and CDR2 is SYGAGS in the germline V gene (reference sequence).

Points on this clone: Mouse gene names apply. Read sequence stops 1 residue before the CDR3 end, and the germline J gene provides the missing end. The rearrangement uses TRBV1 and TRBJ2-5; 8 positions agree with TRBD1. The junction had 4 bases not matched to a gene; V was cut back by 0 bases and J by 5 bases. The CDR3 contains 15 residues. Germline loops: CDR1 NSQYPW, CDR2 LRSPGD (reference sequence). The CDR3 region is CTCSADFRGRDTQYF. Partial CDR3 DNA: TGCACCTGCAGTGCAGATTTCAGGGGGCGAGACACCCAGTAC.

This clone was detected only a few times. Germline and genes: mouse. The read gets to within 1 residue of the CDR3 end, and the germline J gene fills in the rest. The genes are TRBV20 and TRBJ2-7, with unresolved D. Germline V gives CDR1 GFQATS, CDR2 STVNSAI. The CDR3 extends over 13 amino acids. With 0 bases removed from V and 0 bases from J, the gap between germline ends came to 6 bases. The CDR3 loop is CGARDGVSYEQYF. The CDR3 bases that were read are TGTGGTGCTAGGGACGGGGTCTCCTATGAACAGTAC.

For this clone: All gene names here are mouse names. Sequencing ends 1 residue short of the CDR3 end; the germline J gene provides the rest. The chain links TRBV19 to TRBJ2-4; TRBD2 matches at 7 bases. The CDR3 totals 14 residues. V gave up 4 bases and J gave up 2 bases; unmatched junction bases: 4. CDR1 is FNHDT, CDR2 SITEND, per germline (reference sequence). CDR3 in amino acids: CASSLTGDQNTLYF. Incomplete CDR3 DNA: TGTGCCAGCAGTCTCACTGGGGATCAAAACACCTTGTAC.

Of note for this clone: Each gene name is a mouse one. The DNA ends 1 residue before the CDR3 does, and the rest of the CDR3 is filled in from the germline J gene. This chain links TRBV26 with TRBJ2-5; either TRBD1 or TRBD2 may fit D (6 bases each). V was clipped by 4 bases and J by 1 base, with 9 bases between them. Germline V gives CDR1 KGHPV, CDR2 FQNQEV (reference sequence). The CDR3 sequence is 14 residues long. The part of the CDR3 DNA that was read is TGTGCCAGCAGTCGGTGGGGGCACCAAGACACCCAGTAC. It yields the protein CASSRWGHQDTQY. In full, the CDR3 is CASSRWGHQDTQYF.

This clone was counted only a few times. Any gene name here is a mouse gene name. With the read ending 1 residue before the CDR3 end, the germline J gene is used to fill in that end. V usage is TRBV20 and J usage is TRBJ2-7; TRBD2 matches at 8 bases. Trimming cost V 4 bases and J 3 bases; bases outside gene matches: 2. There are 12 residues in the CDR3. Looked up from germline, CDR1 is GFQATS and CDR2 is STVNSAI. CDR3 DNA, as far as it was read: TGTGGTGCTAAGACTGGGGACTATGAACAGTAC. Amino acid sequence: CGAKTGDYEQY. The CDR3 reads in full as CGAKTGDYEQYF.

Remarks on this clone: Gene names are the mouse ones. The read terminates 1 residue ahead of where the CDR3 ends, so the germline J gene completes it. This CDR3 is also generated by other DNA sequences in the sample. This chain uses TRBV13-1 with TRBJ1-1, with 7 nucleotides matching TRBD1. Germline V gene sequence: CDR1 NSHNY, CDR2 SYGAGN. With V trimmed by 7 bases and J by 5 bases, 2 bases remained unmatched. The CDR3 loop spans 11 amino acids. CDR3: CASSGQTEVFF. The sequenced part of the CDR3 DNA is TGTGCCAGCTCGGGACAGACAGAAGTCTTC.

Comments on this clone: Mouse gene names and germline throughout. With the read ending 1 residue before the CDR3 end, the germline J gene is used to fill in that end. This sequence joins TRBV12-1 and TRBJ1-2; TRBD1 agrees at 9 bases. The CDR3 consists of 13 residues. Germline values: CDR1 SGHSN, CDR2 HYEKVE. Germline trimming cut 3 bases from V and 3 bases from J; bases unmatched to any gene: 1. The CDR3 region is CASSWTGDSDYTF. The CDR3 bases that were read are TGTGCCAGCTCTTGGACAGGGGACTCCGACTACACC.

As regards this clone: Mouse germline and gene names are used. Read sequence stops 1 residue before the CDR3 end, and the germline J gene provides the missing end. The V gene is TRBV5, the J gene TRBJ2-2; 9 bases align to TRBD2. Germline V gives CDR1 LGHNA, CDR2 YNLKQL (reference sequence). V lost 5 bases and J lost 2; bases outside the gene matches: 3. The length of the CDR3 is 15 residues. CDR3 sequence reads: CASSRLGDNTGQLYF. Incomplete CDR3 DNA: TGTGCCAGCAGCAGACTGGGGGACAACACCGGGCAGCTCTAC.

On this clone: Each gene name is a mouse one. Read data end 1 residue before the CDR3 end; the end is taken from the germline J gene. The rearrangement uses TRBV16 and TRBJ1-3, with 9 positions matching TRBD1. The CDR3 spans 16 residues. The germline V gene has CDR1 SGHSA and CDR2 FRNQAP. V lost 0 bases and J lost 3; bases outside the gene matches: 3. Partial CDR3 DNA: TGTGCAAGCAGCTTAGATACAGGGGGCTATGGAAATACGCTCTAT. This encodes CASSLDTGGYGNTLY. The full CDR3 sequence reads CASSLDTGGYGNTLYF.

About this clone: Genes and germline are mouse. The sequenced fragment ends 1 residue before the CDR3 boundary, so the rest is inferred from the germline J gene. This chain joins TRBV19 and TRBJ1-5; unclear D gene. Germline loops: CDR1 FNHDT, CDR2 SITEND (reference sequence). The CDR3 consists of 13 residues. Between the trimmed V and J ends, which lost 7 bases and 0 bases, there was a span of 8 bases. The CDR3 DNA, read in part, is TGTGCCAGCCGGACTTATAACAACCAGGCTCCGCTT. It encodes CASRTYNNQAPL. The full CDR3 protein is CASRTYNNQAPLF.

This clone was picked up a small number of times. Germline and genes here are mouse. The CDR3 extends 1 residue past the end of the read, so its final part is completed from the germline J gene. Distinct nucleotide sequences in the sample also encode this CDR3. V usage is TRBV1 and J usage is TRBJ2-7, with TRBD1 matching 10 bases. The CDR3 length is 14 residues. J gave up 4 bases and V 1 base, and 1 base lay outside the gene matches. Germline CDR1 and CDR2: NSQYPW and LRSPGD (reference sequence). This CDR3 reads CTCSAGTGGYEQYF. The part of the CDR3 DNA that was read is TGCACCTGCAGTGCAGGGACAGGGGGGTATGAACAGTAC.

A note on this clone: The genes are named according to mouse. The read comes to an end 1 residue before the CDR3 does, leaving the germline J gene to fill in the end. The V and J genes are TRBV13-2 and TRBJ2-1, with unresolved D. Germline V gene data show CDR1 as NNHNN and CDR2 as SYGAGS (reference sequence). The CDR3 contains 14 residues. V lost 0 bases, J lost 4 bases, and 8 bases lay in between. The CDR3 sequence is CASGDARIYAEQFF. The covered CDR3 bases are TGTGCCAGCGGTGATGCCAGAATTTATGCTGAGCAGTTC.

This clone was found once. Mouse gene names and germline throughout. With the read ending 1 residue before the CDR3 end, the germline J gene is used to fill in that end. The rearrangement uses TRBV5 and TRBJ1-2; D unresolved. The V gene lost 0 bases and the J gene lost 1 base, with 9 bases spanning the gap. The germline V gene has CDR1 LGHNA and CDR2 YNLKQL (reference sequence). The CDR3 has 15 residues. The sequenced part of the CDR3 DNA is TGTGCCAGCAGCCAAGATGAGGCCAGAAACTCCGACTACACC. Protein sequence: CASSQDEARNSDYT. The CDR3, in full, reads CASSQDEARNSDYTF.